This entry lists 23 T cell receptor beta chains sequenced from one sample in a study of T-cell reconstitution after alpha-beta-depleted transplantation in children. A library of TCRbeta sequences, prepared with unique molecular identifiers, was generated. TCRdb processed the PCR reads anew with MiXCR; each CDR3 protein has one entry. The repertoire holds nearly 350,000 distinct CDR3 sequences, with 16% as singletons. The sequenced sample was PBMCs, mostly from graft donor cells, obtained 360 days after TCRalphabeta/CD19-depleted stem cell transplant. The receptors stem from a male patient between 2 and 10 years old who had a stem cell transplant for acute lymphoblastic leukemia, so the T cells may come from the graft donor.

The chain has TRBV5-1 and TRBJ1-1; D is undetermined. Trimming took 4 bases from V and 7 from J, leaving 11 bases between them. The CDR3 has 12 amino acids. CDR1 is SGHRS and CDR2 is YFSETQ in the germline V gene. CDR3 loop: CASSPGSSEAFF. CDR3 bases: TGCGCCAGCAGCCCGGGGTCGAGTGAAGCTTTCTTT. The full variable domain, with the rest looked up from reference TRBV5-1 and TRBJ1-1, is KAGVTQTPRYLIKTRGQQVTLSCSPISGHRSVSWYQQTPGQGLQFLFEYFSETQRNKGNFPGRFSGRQFSNSRSEMNVSTLELGDSALYLCASSPGSSEAFFGQGTRLTVV.

This clonotype came up a few times. The genes are TRBV6-2 or TRBV6-3 and TRBJ2-7; D is ambiguous. Germline V gene sequence: CDR1 MNHEY, CDR2 SVGEGT. The CDR3 extends over 13 amino acids. Trimming shortened V by 5 bases and J by 3 bases, and 11 bases separated the two germline ends. The CDR3 loop reads CASSREYLYEQYF. The CDR3 DNA sequence: TGTGCCAGCAGTCGTGAGTACCTCTACGAGCAGTACTTC.

This clonotype was observed at least ten times. This sequence joins TRBV7-2 and TRBJ2-7; D is uncertain. Trimming stripped 2 bases from V and 6 bases from J, with 11 bases between. This CDR3 has 13 residues. Per the germline V gene, CDR1 is SGHTA and CDR2 is FQGNSA. CDR3 amino acids: CASSLYGVSEQYF. CDR3 nucleotide sequence: TGTGCCAGCAGCTTATATGGGGTTTCCGAGCAGTACTTC.

V is TRBV12-3 or TRBV12-4 and J is TRBJ2-7; 9 nucleotides agree with TRBD2. The J segment lost 3 bases and the V segment lost 3 bases, leaving 15 bases of the junction unmatched. This CDR3 comprises 18 residues. CDR3 DNA: TGTGCCAGCAGTTTTTGGTGGGGAAAAAGCGGGAGGAGCTACGAGCAGTACTTC. Translating gives CASSFWWGKSGRSYEQYF.

This clonotype was recorded many times. The chain couples TRBV7-9 to TRBJ1-5; 7 nucleotides align to TRBD1. After removal of 5 bases from V and 4 bases from J, the junction contained 2 bases not matched to a gene. The germline V gene has CDR1 SEHNR and CDR2 FQNEAQ (reference sequence). This CDR3 region has 13 residues. The CDR3 protein is CASSARGNQPQHF. CDR3 DNA: TGTGCCAGCAGCGCCAGGGGGAATCAGCCCCAGCATTTT.

The chain couples TRBV7-9 to TRBJ2-1; unclear D gene. Per the germline V gene, CDR1 is SEHNR and CDR2 is FQNEAQ (reference sequence). The ends were cut back, 7 bases at V and 4 bases at J, with 14 bases in the middle. The CDR3 is made up of 14 amino acids. The CDR3, as DNA: TGTGCCAGCACCTATCCTCCAGCGTACAATGAGCAGTTCTTC. Amino acids: CASTYPPAYNEQFF.

The J gene is TRBJ2-1, the V gene TRBV11-2; D may be TRBD1 or TRBD2 (6 bases each). Trimming removed 3 bases at V and 0 bases at J, with 18 bases between. This CDR3 has 18 amino acids. The germline gives CDR1 SGHAT, CDR2 FQNNGV. Here the CDR3 DNA reads TGTGCCAGCAGCTTTTCGCCGGTACAGGGAGGCTCCTACAATGAGCAGTTCTTC. This encodes CASSFSPVQGGSYNEQFF.

This chain uses TRBV5-1 with TRBJ1-1, with TRBD1 matching 7 bases. V shed 4 bases and J 2 bases; nucleotides not matched to a gene: 11. The CDR3 covers 16 residues. The germline CDR1 and CDR2 sequences are SGHRS and YFSETQ. This chain's CDR3 is CASSQLDRARNTEAFF. Written as DNA, the CDR3 is TGCGCCAGCAGCCAACTCGACAGGGCTCGAAACACTGAAGCTTTCTTT.

The rearrangement uses TRBV3-1 and TRBJ2-1, with 10 positions matching TRBD1. The CDR3 totals 16 residues. Germline V gives CDR1 LGHDT, CDR2 YNNKEL (reference sequence). Trimming removed 2 bases from V and 5 bases from J; junction bases left unmatched: 6. The CDR3 loop is CASSQPRTGGDNEQFF. The CDR3 DNA is TGTGCCAGCAGCCAACCTAGGACAGGGGGGGACAATGAGCAGTTCTTC.

The chain carries TRBV3-1 and TRBJ2-1, with 7 positions matching TRBD2. The CDR3 runs 17 residues. Germline lookup yields CDR1 LGHDT and CDR2 YNNKEL (reference sequence). The V and J ends lost 11 bases and 8 bases, in that order; junction bases with no gene match: 24. The CDR3: CASCRRQLADLTDEQFF. The CDR3 DNA follows: TGTGCCTCCTGCCGCCGGCAGCTAGCGGACCTAACGGATGAGCAGTTCTTC.

In its sample, this clonotype was seen a few times. This chain connects TRBV5-1 to TRBJ2-5; D gene unclear. V lost 3 bases to trimming and J lost 2 bases, with 8 bases between them. Germline V gene lookup returns CDR1 SGHRS and CDR2 YFSETQ. This CDR3 contains 13 residues. The CDR3 region has the DNA TGCGCCAGCAGCTCCGCGATACAAGAGACCCAGTACTTC. Its translation is CASSSAIQETQYF.

The CDR3 DNA sequence: TGTGCCAGCAGCCCCCACCACCGAGCGACTAGCACCTACGAGCAGTACTTC. Translation: CASSPHHRATSTYEQYF. The chain uses TRBV4-2 and TRBJ2-7; 7 nucleotides agree with TRBD2. Germline V CDR1 and CDR2: LGHNA, YNFKEQ. The CDR3 runs 17 residues. After removal of 4 bases from V and 2 bases from J, the junction contained 14 bases not matched to a gene.

The V call is TRBV12-3 or TRBV12-4, the J call TRBJ2-3; 8 nucleotides match TRBD1. With V trimmed by 7 bases and J by 0 bases, 12 bases remained unmatched. The CDR3 spans 17 residues. CDR3 loop: CASTVPTGETSTDTQYF. In DNA, the CDR3 is TGTGCCAGCACCGTCCCGACAGGGGAAACTAGCACAGATACGCAGTATTTT.

This clonotype was counted many times. This chain joins TRBV4-3 and TRBJ2-1, with D possibly TRBD1 on 5 matching bases. The germline gives CDR1 LGHNA, CDR2 YSLEER. Trimming removed 0 bases at V and 6 bases at J, with 15 bases between. The CDR3 sequence is 16 residues long. This CDR3 is CASSQDYGLRGNEQFF. CDR3 coding DNA: TGCGCCAGCAGCCAAGACTACGGCCTAAGGGGCAATGAGCAGTTCTTC.

This clonotype came up once. The chain employs TRBV7-3 and TRBJ2-1; the match to TRBD2 covers 11 bases. The germline gives CDR1 SGHTA, CDR2 FQGTGA. The junction had 6 bases not matched to a gene; V was cut back by 2 bases and J by 3 bases. CDR3 length: 17 residues. The CDR3: CASSLGGGLADYNEQFF. DNA of the CDR3: TGTGCCAGCAGCTTAGGGGGGGGACTAGCGGACTACAATGAGCAGTTCTTC.

This chain links TRBV18 with TRBJ1-3, with 8 bases lining up with TRBD1. Germline-derived CDR1 and CDR2 are KGHSH and LQKENI. Unmatched junction bases numbered 13, after V lost 4 bases and J lost 5 bases. The CDR3 totals 17 residues. CDR3 region: CASSHLGQEEIRNTIYF. DNA of the CDR3: TGTGCCAGCTCACACCTGGGACAGGAGGAAATTAGAAACACCATATATTTT.

There are a few counts of this clonotype. A much larger clone lies a single base off, so this may be a read error. The chain is built from TRBV6-1 and TRBJ2-1; 7 bases map to TRBD2. CDR3 length: 11 residues. V dropped 8 bases and J dropped 6; count of bases not matched to a gene: 1. Germline CDR1 is MNHNS and CDR2 is SASEGT. The CDR3 here is CASQRGNEQFF. CDR3 coding DNA: TGTGCCAGCCAGCGGGGCAATGAGCAGTTCTTC.

This clonotype was detected ten times or more. The rearrangement links TRBV20-1 to TRBJ2-5, with TRBD2 identical over 10 bases. The germline V gene has CDR1 DFQATT and CDR2 SNEGSKA (reference sequence). Trimming took 5 bases from V and 4 from J; bases not matched to a gene: 7. The CDR3 consists of 14 residues. DNA for the CDR3: TGCAGTGCTTCAGCGGGAGGGCCGCGAGAGACCCAGTACTTC. It specifies CSASAGGPRETQYF.

This clonotype has just a few counts. The chain recombines TRBV15 with TRBJ2-3; TRBD2 might be the D (6 bases). Trimming took 0 bases from V and 2 from J, leaving 12 bases between them. Germline assignment: CDR1 LNHNV and CDR2 YYDKDF (reference sequence). This CDR3 has 16 amino acids. The CDR3 region has the DNA TGTGCCACCAGCAGAGAGGGGGGACCGATCACAGATACGCAGTATTTT. Its protein product is CATSREGGPITDTQYF.

The V call is TRBV4-2, the J call TRBJ2-1, with no clear D. Germline CDR1 reads LGHNA; CDR2 reads YNFKEQ. This CDR3 is 16 amino acids long. V lost 1 base to trimming and J lost 2 bases, with 12 bases between them. The CDR3 nucleotides read TGTGCCAGCAGCCAAGGCCTGCCGGACCCCTACAATGAGCAGTTCTTC. Its protein is CASSQGLPDPYNEQFF.

This clonotype was picked up a small number of times. The chain carries TRBV20-1 and TRBJ2-3, with D possibly TRBD2 on 6 matching bases. Per germline, CDR1 DFQATT and CDR2 SNEGSKA (reference sequence). With 0 bases removed from V and 1 base from J, the gap between germline ends came to 11 bases. CDR3 length: 15 residues. The CDR3 DNA reads TGCAGTGCTAGAGATCCCAGGAGGGGCACAGATACGCAGTATTTT. It specifies CSARDPRRGTDTQYF.

This clonotype was seen a handful of times. This sequence joins TRBV7-9 and TRBJ1-4, with D possibly being TRBD1 (6 bases). The ends were cut back, 4 bases at V and 7 bases at J, with 13 bases in the middle. Germline V gene sequence: CDR1 SEHNR, CDR2 FQNEAQ (reference sequence). This CDR3 region has 14 residues. CDR3 region: CASSSSTGSEKLFF. For the CDR3, the DNA is TGTGCCAGCAGCTCCTCGACAGGAAGTGAAAAACTGTTTTTT.

The genes are TRBV4-3 and TRBJ2-4; D gene unclear. CDR1 is LGHNA and CDR2 is YSLEER in the germline V gene. The CDR3 sequence is 13 residues long. Trimming removed 0 bases at V and 6 bases at J, with 6 bases between. The chain's CDR3 is CASSQDPGNIQYF. The CDR3 DNA is TGCGCCAGCAGCCAAGATCCGGGAAACATTCAGTACTTC.